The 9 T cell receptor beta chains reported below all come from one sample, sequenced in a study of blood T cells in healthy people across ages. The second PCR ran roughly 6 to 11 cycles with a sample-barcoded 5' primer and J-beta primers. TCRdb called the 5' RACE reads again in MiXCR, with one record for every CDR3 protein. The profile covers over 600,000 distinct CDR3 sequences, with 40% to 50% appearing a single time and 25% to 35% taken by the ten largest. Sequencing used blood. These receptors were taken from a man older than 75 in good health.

The CDR3 is CASRSGQGNQPQHF. As DNA, the CDR3 is TGTGCCAGCAGGTCGGGACAGGGCAATCAGCCCCAGCATTTT. The J gene is TRBJ1-5, the V gene TRBV2, with 8 bases matching TRBD1. The CDR3 length is 14 residues. V shed 6 bases and J 2 bases; nucleotides not matched to a gene: 3. Germline lookup yields CDR1 SNHLY and CDR2 FYNNEI.

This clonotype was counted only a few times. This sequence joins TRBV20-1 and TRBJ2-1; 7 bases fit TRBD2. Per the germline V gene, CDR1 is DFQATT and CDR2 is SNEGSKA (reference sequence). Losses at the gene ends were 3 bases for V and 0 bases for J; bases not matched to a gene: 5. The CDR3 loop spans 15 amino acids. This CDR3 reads CSARVAGFSYNEQFF. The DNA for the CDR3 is TGCAGTGCTAGGGTAGCGGGTTTCTCCTACAATGAGCAGTTCTTC.

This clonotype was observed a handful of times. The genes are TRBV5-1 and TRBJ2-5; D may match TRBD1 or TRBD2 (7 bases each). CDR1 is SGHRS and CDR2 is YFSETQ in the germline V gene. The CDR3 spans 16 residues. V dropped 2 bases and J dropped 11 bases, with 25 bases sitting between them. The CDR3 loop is CASSFALQGEGNEQYF. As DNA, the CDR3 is TGCGCCAGCAGCTTCGCTCTTCAGGGGGAGGGCAATGAGCAGTACTTC.

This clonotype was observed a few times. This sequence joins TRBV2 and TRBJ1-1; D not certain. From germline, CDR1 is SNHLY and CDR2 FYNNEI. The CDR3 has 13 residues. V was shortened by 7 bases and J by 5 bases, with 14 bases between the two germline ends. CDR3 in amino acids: CASNRYSGTEAFF. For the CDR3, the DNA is TGTGCCAGCAATCGTTACAGCGGTACTGAAGCTTTCTTT.

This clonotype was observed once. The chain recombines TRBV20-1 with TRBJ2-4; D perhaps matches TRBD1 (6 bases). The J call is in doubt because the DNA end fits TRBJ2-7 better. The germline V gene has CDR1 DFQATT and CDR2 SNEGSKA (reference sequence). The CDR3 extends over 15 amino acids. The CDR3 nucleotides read TGCAGTGCTGGAAGACAGGAGACCCCTCTGGGCGAGCAGTACTTC. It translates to CSAGRQETPLGEQYF.

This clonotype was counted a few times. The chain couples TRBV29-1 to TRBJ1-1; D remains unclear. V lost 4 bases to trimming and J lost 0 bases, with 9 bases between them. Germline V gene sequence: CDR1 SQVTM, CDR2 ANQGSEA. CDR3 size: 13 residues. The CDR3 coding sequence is TGCAGCGTTGCCAGCGCAATGAACACTGAAGCTTTCTTT. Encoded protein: CSVASAMNTEAFF.

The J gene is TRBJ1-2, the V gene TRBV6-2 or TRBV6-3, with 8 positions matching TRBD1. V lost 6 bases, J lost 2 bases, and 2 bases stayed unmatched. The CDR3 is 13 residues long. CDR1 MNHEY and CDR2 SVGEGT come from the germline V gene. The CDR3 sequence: CASRRQGNYGYTF. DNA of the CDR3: TGTGCCAGCAGACGACAGGGGAACTATGGCTACACCTTC.

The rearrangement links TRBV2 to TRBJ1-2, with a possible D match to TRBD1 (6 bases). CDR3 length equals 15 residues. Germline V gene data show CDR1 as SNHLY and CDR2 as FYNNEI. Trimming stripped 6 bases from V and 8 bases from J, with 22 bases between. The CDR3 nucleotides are TGTGCCAGCAGCGAAAGGACAGCCTCTATGGTGGGCTACACCTTC. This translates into CASSERTASMVGYTF.

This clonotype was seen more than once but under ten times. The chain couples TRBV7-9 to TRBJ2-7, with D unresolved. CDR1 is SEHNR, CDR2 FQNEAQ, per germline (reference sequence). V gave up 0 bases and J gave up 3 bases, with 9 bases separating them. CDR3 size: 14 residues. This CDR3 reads CASSLARTNYEQYF. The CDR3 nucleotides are TGTGCCAGCAGCTTAGCTAGGACCAACTACGAGCAGTACTTC.